This TCR beta chain emerged from a study of shared clonotypes between healthy human individuals. The CDR3 consists of 16 residues. Trimming shortened V by 2 bases and J by 0 bases, and 10 bases separated the two germline ends. The germline V gene encodes CDR1 SGHTA and CDR2 FQGNSA. The method was immunoSEQ multiplex PCR; TCRdb's version includes in-frame clones alone and lacks a portion of them. The sample records roughly 2 million clones, 90% to 95% being singletons. The chain carries TRBV7-2 and TRBJ1-4; D gene unclear. The source material was naive CD4+ T cells sorted from blood. The subset here: CD45RA+ positively selected. This receptor was obtained from a man between 18 and 35 years old in good health. The CDR3 sequence is CASSLRQPATNEKLFF. CDR3 DNA sequence: TGTGCCAGCAGCTTACGGCAGCCAGCAACTAATGAAAAACTGTTTTTT.